These T cell receptor beta chains were read from a single sample in a study of cytomegalovirus exposure and HLA in healthy donors. Some clones are missing from TCRdb's copy, which holds only in-frame ones; the method was immunoSEQ multiplex PCR. Altogether around 160,000 clones are present, roughly 80% being singletons, with the ten largest covering 8.5%. Sequencing was done on a sample of PBMCs. These receptor sequences come from a male donor in good health and CMV-seropositive. Both conserved end residues are part of each CDR3. Each record gives: J gene, V gene, clone size, CDR3 length, D gene, CDR3 DNA, CDR3 protein. The D gene is left open where the match is weak. Clone size, where shown, is once, few, many, or a class for clones that have expanded.

>TRBJ2-1|TRBV6-1|.|14|TRBD2
TGTGCCAGCTGTAGCGGGGGGGCCCACAATGAGCAGTTCTTC
CASCSGGAHNEQFF
>TRBJ2-1|TRBV10-2|.|14|.
TGCGCCAGCTTCGACGGGAACGGTGTGAATGAGCAGTTCTTC
CASFDGNGVNEQFF
>TRBJ1-3|TRBV18|.|15|.
TGTGCCAGCTCACCTACCCTAGACTCTGGAAACACCATATATTTT
CASSPTLDSGNTIYF
>TRBJ2-1|TRBV10-3|.|13|.
TGTGCCATCCGGGACAACTCCTACAATGAGCAGTTCTTC
CAIRDNSYNEQFF
>TRBJ2-2|TRBV11-2|.|16|TRBD2
TGTGCCAGCAGCTTAGGACTAGCGGGGTTACACGGGGAGCTGTTTTTT
CASSLGLAGLHGELFF
>TRBJ2-3|TRBV9|once|16|TRBD2
TGTGCCAGCAGCCCTACAGCGGGGGGAGGGGCAGATACGCAGTATTTT
CASSPTAGGGADTQYF
>TRBJ1-5|TRBV5-1|.|13|TRBD1
TGCGCCAGCTCCCGGGACAGTAATCAGCCCCAGCATTTT
CASSRDSNQPQHF
>TRBJ2-1|TRBV6-1|few|16|TRBD1
TGTGCCAGCAGTGAACGGGGGGACAGGGGTCCCAATGAGCAGTTCTTC
CASSERGDRGPNEQFF
>TRBJ1-1|TRBV18|.|12|.
TGTGCCAGCTCATGGACTGCTGAGAAAGCTTTCTTT
CASSWTAEKAFF
>TRBJ1-5|TRBV19|.|13|.
TGTGCCAGTAGTATCCTCGTTTCGCAGCCCCAGCATTTT
CASSILVSQPQHF
>TRBJ2-3|TRBV19|.|12|.
TGTGCCAGTAGTATCCGGGGAGATACGCAGTATTTT
CASSIRGDTQYF
>TRBJ2-5|TRBV2|.|16|TRBD1
TGTGCCAGCAGCATCACAGGGGGCTCGGGCCAAGAGACCCAGTACTTC
CASSITGGSGQETQYF
>TRBJ1-5|TRBV28|.|16|.
TGTGCCAGAAGTTTATCGGGGTTAAGGGGCAATCAGCCCCAGCATTTT
CARSLSGLRGNQPQHF
>TRBJ1-1|TRBV7-2|.|19|TRBD1
TGTGCCAGCAGCTTAGTTCCGACCGGGACAGGGGGCGATTACTCTGAAGCTTTCTTT
CASSLVPTGTGGDYSEAFF
>TRBJ2-7|TRBV27|.|13|.
TGTGCCAGCAGTTTAGCACAGAGCTACGAGCAGTACTTC
CASSLAQSYEQYF
>TRBJ2-7|TRBV7-2|.|16|TRBD2
TGTGCCAGCAGCTTAGTGCAGCGGGGGGTGTCGTACGAGCAGTACTTC
CASSLVQRGVSYEQYF
>TRBJ1-6|TRBV14|.|12|.
TGTGCCAGCAGCCAAGCGCGGGTACCCCTCCACTTT
CASSQARVPLHF
>TRBJ2-3|TRBV27|.|15|TRBD2
TGTGCCAGCAGTTTTCTAGCGGGGGGCACAGATACGCAGTATTTT
CASSFLAGGTDTQYF
>TRBJ2-5|TRBV20-1|.|11|.
TGCAGTCGGGCGGGGCAAGAGACCCAGTACTTC
CSRAGQETQYF
>TRBJ2-6|TRBV27|.|19|TRBD2
TGTGCCAGCAGTTTAAAGTCGGCTAGCGGGATGAGTGGGGCCAACGTCCTGACTTTC
CASSLKSASGMSGANVLTF
>TRBJ2-7|TRBV27|few|16|.
TGTGCCAGCAGTTTACGTCAATTGACGGGGACCTACGAGCAGTACTTC
CASSLRQLTGTYEQYF
>TRBJ2-3|TRBV11-3|.|15|TRBD2
TGTGCCAGCAGCCCGACTAGCGGGAGCGTCGGTACGCAGTATTTT
CASSPTSGSVGTQYF
>TRBJ1-6|TRBV6-5|few|11|.
TGTGCCAGCAGCCCCTTTATACCCCTCCACTTT
CASSPFIPLHF
>TRBJ2-5|TRBV7-2|.|14|.
TGTGCCAGCACCACAGGAAGGGGATGGGAGACCCAGTACTTC
CASTTGRGWETQYF
>TRBJ1-2|TRBV30|few|13|TRBD1
TGTGCCTGGACAGACAGGGGCAACTATGGCTACACCTTC
CAWTDRGNYGYTF
>TRBJ2-1|TRBV10-3|few|16|TRBD2
TGTGCCATCAGTGAGTTCAGGACTAGCGCCCAGAATGAGCAGTTCTTC
CAISEFRTSAQNEQFF
>TRBJ2-5|TRBV28|.|14|.
TGTGCCAGCAGTTTGGTGCACAGGGCTGAGACCCAGTACTTC
CASSLVHRAETQYF
>TRBJ1-3|TRBV4-3|once|16|TRBD1
TGCGCCAGCAGCGAAGGCCGGGACAGCTCTGGAAACACCATATATTTT
CASSEGRDSSGNTIYF
>TRBJ2-7|TRBV7-2|few|16|.
TGTGCCAGCAGCTTAGAGCCCTTGGACAGCGGCTACGAGCAGTACTTC
CASSLEPLDSGYEQYF
>TRBJ1-4|TRBV5-1|once|16|TRBD1
TGCGCCAGCAGCTTAGGACAGGGGGTGTCTAATGAAAAACTGTTTTTT
CASSLGQGVSNEKLFF
>TRBJ1-1|TRBV2|.|14|.
TGTGCCAGCTTAGTGACAGGCTCTTCCACTGAAGCTTTCTTT
CASLVTGSSTEAFF
>TRBJ2-3|TRBV7-2|.|15|.
TGTGCCAGCAGCTTAAGCACAGGGCTTCAATATACGCAGTATTTT
CASSLSTGLQYTQYF
>TRBJ2-3|TRBV7-2|.|14|.
TGTGCCAGCAGCTTATGGGAGAGCACAGATACGCAGTATTTT
CASSLWESTDTQYF
>TRBJ2-7|TRBV5-6|.|12|.
TGTGCCAGCAGCTTTTATCGGTACGAGCAGTACTTC
CASSFYRYEQYF
>TRBJ2-4|TRBV4-1|.|15|TRBD1
TGCGCCAGCAGCCATCCCAAGGGAGGGACAGGGATTCAGTACTTC
CASSHPKGGTGIQYF
>TRBJ2-7|TRBV28|once|12|TRBD2
TGTGCCACCGCGGGAGACTCCTACGAGCAGTACTTC
CATAGDSYEQYF
>TRBJ1-1|TRBV6-1|.|15|.
TGTGCCAGCAGCCCCATCACGGGAGGGATCTCTGAAGCTTTCTTT
CASSPITGGISEAFF
>TRBJ2-7|TRBV7-9|.|15|.
TGTGCCAGCAGCTTAGAGCCGGGGGTGGGCTACGAGCAGTACTTC
CASSLEPGVGYEQYF
>TRBJ2-5|TRBV6-1|.|13|.
TGTGCCAGCAGTGAGGGGCTACAAGAGACCCAGTACTTC
CASSEGLQETQYF
>TRBJ2-3|TRBV30|.|16|.
TGTGCCTGGAGTGTACTAAGCGGAACTCACACAGATACGCAGTATTTT
CAWSVLSGTHTDTQYF
>TRBJ1-5|TRBV6-1|.|18|.
TGTGCCAGCAGTGAGTCCAGTCCGGGTACAGGGAGCAATCAGCCCCAGCATTTT
CASSESSPGTGSNQPQHF
>TRBJ2-7|TRBV27|.|15|TRBD2
TGTGCCAGCAGTCCGTGGGCGGGAGGGCCCTACGAGCAGTACTTC
CASSPWAGGPYEQYF
>TRBJ1-2|TRBV6-5|few|12|TRBD1
TGTGCCAGCACACAGGGGAACTATGGCTACACCTTC
CASTQGNYGYTF
>TRBJ1-2|TRBV9|once|16|.
TGTGCCAGCAGCTACCCGGCAGACAGGATGGACTATGGCTACACCTTC
CASSYPADRMDYGYTF
>TRBJ1-1|TRBV28|.|14|.
TGTGCCAGCAGTTCTTACAGGGCGAACACTGAAGCTTTCTTT
CASSSYRANTEAFF
>TRBJ1-2|TRBV27|.|15|TRBD1
TGTGCCAGCAGGTCCCCCGACAGGGGATTGGGTGGCTACACCTTC
CASRSPDRGLGGYTF
>TRBJ2-7|TRBV6-5|.|15|.
TGTGCCAGCAGTTACTCGGGGGCCAGTGGGGACGAGCAGTACTTC
CASSYSGASGDEQYF
>TRBJ2-7|TRBV18|.|13|.
TGTGCCAGCTCACCACCGGCGGGACGGATAAAGTACTTC
CASSPPAGRIKYF
>TRBJ1-2|TRBV5-1|.|15|.
TGCGCCAGCAGCCTAACTCGGACAGCTAACTATGGCTACACCTTC
CASSLTRTANYGYTF
>TRBJ1-1|TRBV7-9|.|13|.
TGTGCCAGCAGCCTCACGGGTGACACTGAAGCTTTCTTT
CASSLTGDTEAFF
>TRBJ2-5|TRBV10-2|once|13|.
TGCGCCAGCAGTATGGACAGTCAAGAGACCCAGTACTTC
CASSMDSQETQYF
>TRBJ2-7|TRBV28|.|13|TRBD1
TGTGCCAACGGGACAGGAAGAGCCTACGAGCAGTACTTC
CANGTGRAYEQYF
>TRBJ2-1|TRBV9|few|16|TRBD1
TGTGCCAGCAGCCCGCGGGGCGGGACAGGGAAAAGTGAGCAGTTCTTC
CASSPRGGTGKSEQFF
>TRBJ2-7|TRBV28|.|15|TRBD2
TGTGCCAGCAGCCCCCGCGCGGGAGGGGGCTACGAGCAGTACTTC
CASSPRAGGGYEQYF
>TRBJ1-3|TRBV28|.|15|TRBD1
TGTGCCAGCATGGCAGGGGGTGCCTCTGGAAACACCATATATTTT
CASMAGGASGNTIYF
>TRBJ1-2|TRBV28|.|16|TRBD1
TGTGCCAGCAGTGCGCAGGGGGGCAGGGGTGTCTATGGCTACACCTTC
CASSAQGGRGVYGYTF
>TRBJ1-1|TRBV11-2|.|12|TRBD1
TGTGCCAGCAGCTCCGACACAGGGGGCGGGTTCTTT
CASSSDTGGGFF
>TRBJ1-2|TRBV27|.|14|.
TGTGCCAGCAGTTCCACGGGGTATGGCTATGGCTACACCTTC
CASSSTGYGYGYTF
>TRBJ1-5|TRBV29-1|.|14|.
TGCAGCGTGGAACTCCCGGGACACAATCAGCCCCAGCATTTT
CSVELPGHNQPQHF